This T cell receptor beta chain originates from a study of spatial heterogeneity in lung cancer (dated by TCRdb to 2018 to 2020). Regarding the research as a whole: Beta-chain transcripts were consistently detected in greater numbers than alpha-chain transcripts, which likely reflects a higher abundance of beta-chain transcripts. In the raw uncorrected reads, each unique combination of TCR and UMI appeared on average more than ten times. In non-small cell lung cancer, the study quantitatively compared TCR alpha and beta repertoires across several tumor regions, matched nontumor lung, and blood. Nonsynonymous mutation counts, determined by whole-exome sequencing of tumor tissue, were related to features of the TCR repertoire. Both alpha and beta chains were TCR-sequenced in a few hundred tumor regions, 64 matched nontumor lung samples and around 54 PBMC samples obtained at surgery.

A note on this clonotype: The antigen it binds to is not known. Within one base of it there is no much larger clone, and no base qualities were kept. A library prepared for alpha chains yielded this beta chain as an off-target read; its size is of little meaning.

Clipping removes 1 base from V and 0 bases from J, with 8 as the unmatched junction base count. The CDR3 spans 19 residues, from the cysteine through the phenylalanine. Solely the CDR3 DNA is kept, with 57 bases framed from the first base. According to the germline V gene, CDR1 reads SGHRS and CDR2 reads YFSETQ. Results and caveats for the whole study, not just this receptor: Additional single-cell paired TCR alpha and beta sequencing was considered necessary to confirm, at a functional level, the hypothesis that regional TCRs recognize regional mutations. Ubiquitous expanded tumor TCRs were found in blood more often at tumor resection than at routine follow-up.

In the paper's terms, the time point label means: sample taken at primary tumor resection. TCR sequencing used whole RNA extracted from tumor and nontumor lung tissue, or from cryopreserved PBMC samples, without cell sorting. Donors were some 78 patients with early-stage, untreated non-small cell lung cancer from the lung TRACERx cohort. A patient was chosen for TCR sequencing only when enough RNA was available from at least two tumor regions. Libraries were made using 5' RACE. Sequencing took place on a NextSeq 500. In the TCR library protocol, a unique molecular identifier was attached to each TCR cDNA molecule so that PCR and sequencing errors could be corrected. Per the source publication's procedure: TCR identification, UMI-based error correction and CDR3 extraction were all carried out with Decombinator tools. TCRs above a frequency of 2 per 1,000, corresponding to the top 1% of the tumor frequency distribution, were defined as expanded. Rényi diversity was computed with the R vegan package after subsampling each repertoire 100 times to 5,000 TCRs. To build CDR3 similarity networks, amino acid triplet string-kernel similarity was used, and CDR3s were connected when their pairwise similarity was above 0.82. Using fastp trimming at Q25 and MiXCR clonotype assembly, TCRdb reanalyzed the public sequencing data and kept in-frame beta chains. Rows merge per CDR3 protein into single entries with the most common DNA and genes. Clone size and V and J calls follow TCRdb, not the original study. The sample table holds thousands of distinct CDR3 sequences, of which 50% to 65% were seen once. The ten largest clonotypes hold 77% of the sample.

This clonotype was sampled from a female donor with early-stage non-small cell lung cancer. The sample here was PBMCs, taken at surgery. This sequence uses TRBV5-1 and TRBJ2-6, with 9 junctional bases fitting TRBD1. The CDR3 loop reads CASSLTGQGLASGANVLTF. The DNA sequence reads TGCGCCAGCAGCTTGACCGGACAGGGGTTGGCCTCTGGGGCCAACGTCCTGACTTTC.